These 5 T cell receptor beta chains came from one sample sequenced in a study of breast tumors, draining lymph nodes, adjacent tissues. TCRdb itself ran the multiplex PCR reads through MiXCR, one entry per CDR3 protein. The sample carries approximately 19,000 distinct CDR3 sequences, 50% recorded once. Specimen: breast tumor tissue. These TCRs come from a female donor with breast cancer. Some clones in this sample may be carry-over from other donors' samples.

This clonotype was seen many times. The J gene is TRBJ2-1, the V gene TRBV7-8; tentative D call: TRBD1 (5 bases). Deletions cut 4 bases from V and 5 bases from J, with 21 bases between. This CDR3 spans 17 amino acids. CDR1 and CDR2 from the germline V gene are SGHVS and FQNEAQ. The CDR3 DNA follows: TGTGCCAGCAGCTCTCCCGCAGGGCTTATGGGGAACAATGAGCAGTTCTTC. Protein: CASSSPAGLMGNNEQFF.

The sample holds many counts of this clonotype. CDR3 region: CASSGGGGPYNEQFF. DNA for the CDR3: TGCGCCAGCAGTGGAGGTGGGGGCCCCTACAATGAGCAGTTCTTC. The chain has TRBV10-1 and TRBJ2-1, with D possibly matching TRBD1 (6 bases). The length of the CDR3 is 15 residues. Trimming stripped 4 bases from V and 2 bases from J, with 12 bases between. Germline V gene sequence: CDR1 WNHNN, CDR2 SYGVQD (reference sequence).

This chain joins TRBV19 and TRBJ2-3; 14 bases map to TRBD2. The germline CDR1 and CDR2 sequences are LNHDA and SQIVND (reference sequence). The CDR3 contains 17 residues. With V trimmed by 5 bases and J by 5 bases, 9 bases remained unmatched. This chain's CDR3 is CASSLGTSGSYRDTQYF. CDR3 nucleotides: TGTGCCAGTAGTCTCGGGACTAGCGGGAGTTACCGAGATACGCAGTATTTT.

This clonotype has a count of ten or more. CDR3 sequence (DNA): TGTGCCAGCAGCTTACCGACAGGGACGGGAGCTTTCTTT. This gives the protein CASSLPTGTGAFF. The rearrangement joins TRBV7-8 to TRBJ1-1, with 7 positions matching TRBD1. CDR3 length equals 13 residues. V was clipped by 2 bases and J by 10 bases; unmatched bases: 7. Germline lookup yields CDR1 SGHVS and CDR2 FQNEAQ.

At least ten counts were recorded for this clonotype. The V gene is TRBV6-2 or TRBV6-3, the J gene TRBJ2-6; no firm D call. Germline loops: CDR1 MNHEY, CDR2 SVGEGT. Deletions cut 5 bases from V and 2 bases from J, with 13 bases between. This CDR3 is built from 16 residues. CDR3 DNA: TGTGCCAGCAGTCGCTCTACGCAAGCTGGGGCCAACGTCCTGACTTTC. This gives the protein CASSRSTQAGANVLTF.